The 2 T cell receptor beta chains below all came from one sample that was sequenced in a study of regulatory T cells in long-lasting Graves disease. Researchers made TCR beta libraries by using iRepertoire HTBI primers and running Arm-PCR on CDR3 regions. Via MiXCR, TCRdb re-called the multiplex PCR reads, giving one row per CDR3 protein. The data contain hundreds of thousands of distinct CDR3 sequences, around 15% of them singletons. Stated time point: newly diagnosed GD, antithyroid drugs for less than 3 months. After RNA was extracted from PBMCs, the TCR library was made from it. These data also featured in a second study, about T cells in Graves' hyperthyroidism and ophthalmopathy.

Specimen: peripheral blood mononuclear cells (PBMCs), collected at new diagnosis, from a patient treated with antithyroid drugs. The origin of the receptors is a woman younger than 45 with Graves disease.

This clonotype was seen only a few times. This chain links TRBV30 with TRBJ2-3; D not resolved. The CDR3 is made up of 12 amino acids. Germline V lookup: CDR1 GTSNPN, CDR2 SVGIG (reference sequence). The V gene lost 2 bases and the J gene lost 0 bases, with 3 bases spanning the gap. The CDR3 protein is CAWSPSTDTQYF. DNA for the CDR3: TGTGCCTGGAGTCCTAGCACAGATACGCAGTATTTT.

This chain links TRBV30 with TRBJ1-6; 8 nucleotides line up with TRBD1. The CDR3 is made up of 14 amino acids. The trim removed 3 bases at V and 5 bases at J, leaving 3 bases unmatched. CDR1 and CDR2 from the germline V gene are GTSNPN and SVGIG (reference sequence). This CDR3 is CAWSRGQNNSPLHF. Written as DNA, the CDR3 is TGTGCCTGGAGCAGGGGGCAGAATAATTCACCCCTCCACTTT.